These 5 T cell receptor beta chains were sequenced from one sample in a study of shared clonotypes between healthy human individuals. TCRdb's table, derived via immunoSEQ multiplex PCR, lists solely in-frame clones and lacks some. The sample lists roughly 2.4 million clones, approximately 96% occurring once. Sequences were obtained from naive CD4+ T cells sorted from blood. The subset is: CD45RA+ positively selected. Receptor source: a man between 18 and 29 years old in good health.

The J gene is TRBJ2-2, the V gene TRBV5-4; 7 bases map to TRBD1. CDR3 length: 12 residues. Germline CDR1 and CDR2: SGHNT and YYREEE (reference sequence). The J segment lost 5 bases and the V segment lost 5 bases, leaving 0 bases of the junction unmatched. CDR3 sequence (DNA): TGTGCCAGCAGGGACAGGACCGGGGAGCTGTTTTTT. It specifies CASRDRTGELFF.

Points on this clone: The same CDR3 arises from other DNA sequences in this sample as well. The chain recombines TRBV11-2 with TRBJ2-5; D unresolved. Between the trimmed V and J ends, which lost 1 base and 2 bases, there was a span of 11 bases. The CDR3 is 15 amino acids. The germline V gene has CDR1 SGHAT and CDR2 FQNNGV. This CDR3 reads CASSLGTGPQETQYF. In DNA form, the CDR3 reads TGTGCCAGCAGCTTAGGGACCGGGCCTCAAGAGACCCAGTACTTC.

This sequence joins TRBV25-1 and TRBJ2-1; 9 bases are shared with TRBD1. Unmatched junction bases numbered 7, after V lost 1 base and J lost 3 bases. CDR3 length equals 17 residues. Germline CDR1 and CDR2: MGHDK and SYGVNS. The CDR3 bases are TGTGCCAGCAGTGAATCACCGGGACAGGGCATCTACAATGAGCAGTTCTTC. Encoded protein: CASSESPGQGIYNEQFF.

This clone has a handful of counts. CDR3 sequence: CASSGPGQGILSNQPQHF. As DNA, the CDR3 is TGTGCCAGCAGCGGTCCGGGACAGGGGATCCTTAGCAATCAGCCCCAGCATTTT. This sequence joins TRBV6-4 and TRBJ1-5; 10 nucleotides agree with TRBD1. The V gene's germline CDR1 is MRHNA and CDR2 SNTAGT. Trimming removed 6 bases from V and 0 bases from J; junction bases left unmatched: 11. This CDR3 has 18 residues.

The table lists this clone with a count of one. V usage is TRBV6-5 and J usage is TRBJ2-1, with 7 bases that match TRBD2. There are 16 residues in the CDR3. V was clipped by 2 bases and J by 6 bases; unmatched bases: 10. The germline V gene has CDR1 MNHEY and CDR2 SVGAGI. CDR3 loop: CASSYVLAIVGNEQFF. The CDR3 DNA sequence: TGTGCCAGCAGTTACGTACTAGCGATTGTTGGCAATGAGCAGTTCTTC.